This entry lists 19 T cell receptor beta chains sequenced from one sample in a study of Graves' ophthalmopathy and Graves' hyperthyroidism. TCR beta CDR3 amplification used RNA transcripts. Second-round multiplex PCR came after a first-round RT-PCR that employed HTBI primers. Each CDR3 protein is one row after TCRdb ran MiXCR on the multiplex PCR reads. The sample has 500,000 to 700,000 distinct CDR3 sequences, 22% seen once. Sequenced input: peripheral blood. Every receptor here comes from a woman younger than 30 with stable Graves' hyperthyroidism. Some clones in this sample may be carry-over from other donors' samples.

This clonotype was observed at least ten times. The gene calls are TRBV12-3 or TRBV12-4 and TRBJ1-2, with D perhaps TRBD1 (6 bases). The ends were cut back, 11 bases at V and 2 bases at J, with 27 bases in the middle. The CDR3 runs 17 residues. CDR3: CASDRGAGADPNYGYTF. DNA of the CDR3: TGTGCCTCGGATAGGGGGGCAGGGGCGGACCCAAACTATGGCTACACCTTC.

The chain recombines TRBV6-5 with TRBJ1-5; D call uncertain. Trimming cost V 3 bases and J 4 bases, with 13 bases left between them. Looked up from germline, CDR1 is MNHEY and CDR2 is SVGAGI. There are 15 residues in the CDR3. This CDR3 reads CASSYTPLANQPQHF. The CDR3 DNA reads as TGTGCCAGCAGTTATACACCCTTAGCAAATCAGCCCCAGCATTTT.

In this sample, this clonotype turned up many times. This chain connects TRBV2 to TRBJ2-7; no definite D call. The germline V gene has CDR1 SNHLY and CDR2 FYNNEI. V lost 3 bases and J lost 3, with 6 bases in between. CDR3 length equals 12 residues. The CDR3 protein is CASSDGNYEQYF. The CDR3 nucleotides read TGTGCCAGCAGTGATGGAAACTACGAGCAGTACTTC.

This clonotype was recorded many times. The rearrangement joins TRBV6-2 or TRBV6-3 to TRBJ1-5, with a possible D match to TRBD1 (6 bases). V was clipped by 2 bases and J by 3 bases, with 11 bases between them. There are 15 residues in the CDR3. Germline loops: CDR1 MNHEY, CDR2 SVGEGT. CDR3 region: CASSYGQNLNQPQHF. The CDR3 DNA follows: TGTGCCAGCAGTTACGGACAGAACCTCAATCAGCCCCAGCATTTT.

V usage is TRBV12-3 or TRBV12-4 and J usage is TRBJ1-1, with D possibly TRBD1 on 6 matching bases. The V end was cut by 3 bases, the J end by 0 bases, with 23 bases between. The CDR3 sequence is 19 residues long. The CDR3 region has the DNA TGTGCCAGCAGTTTCTTCCACCAGACAGGTCCTTCGATGAACACTGAAGCTTTCTTT. Translating it yields CASSFFHQTGPSMNTEAFF.

This clonotype was seen at least ten times. The V call is TRBV6-1, the J call TRBJ2-2; tentative D call: TRBD1 (5 bases). CDR3 length: 17 residues. The V gene's germline CDR1 is MNHNS and CDR2 SASEGT. V was pared by 6 bases and J by 8 bases, with 25 bases between. In DNA form, the CDR3 reads TGTGCCAGCAGCCAAGCCCGACAGACCCCGGCTGCGGGGGAGCTGTTTTTT. It codes for CASSQARQTPAAGELFF.

In the case of this clonotype: A much larger clone is a single base away; this may be a read error. The chain recombines TRBV18 with TRBJ2-5; 7 positions match TRBD2. In germline, CDR1 is KGHSH, CDR2 LQKENI. The CDR3 length is 15 residues. CDR3 in amino acids: CASSPPSGWQETQDF. Written as DNA, the CDR3 is TGTGCCAGCTCACCACCTAGCGGGTGGCAAGAGACCCAGGACTTC.

This clonotype appeared many times. J is TRBJ1-5 and V is TRBV20-1, with 8 bases that match TRBD1. This CDR3 has 16 amino acids. The germline CDR1 and CDR2 sequences are DFQATT and SNEGSKA (reference sequence). Losses at the gene ends were 1 base for V and 1 base for J; bases not matched to a gene: 6. The CDR3 sequence: CSARGRDRKSNQPQHF. The CDR3 coding sequence is TGCAGTGCTAGAGGGCGGGACAGGAAGAGCAATCAGCCCCAGCATTTT.

As to this clonotype: This sequence may be a read error, since a much larger clone differs from it by one base. The V gene is TRBV12-3 or TRBV12-4, the J gene TRBJ1-2; D gene ambiguous. The CDR3 contains 13 residues. The CDR3: CVSSLGGGFGYTF. The CDR3 nucleotides are TGTGTCAGCAGTTTAGGTGGAGGTTTCGGCTACACCTTC.

This clonotype was seen more than once but under ten times. The rearrangement joins TRBV5-1 to TRBJ2-7; the D call may be TRBD1 or TRBD2 (5 bases each). The germline gives CDR1 SGHRS, CDR2 YFSETQ. V lost 0 bases and J lost 0, with 10 bases in between. The CDR3 spans 15 residues. CDR3: CASSLVGPFSYEQYF. In DNA form, the CDR3 reads TGCGCCAGCAGCTTGGTGGGACCTTTCTCCTACGAGCAGTACTTC.

This clonotype was recorded many times. J is TRBJ1-2 and V is TRBV6-5; 7 nucleotides agree with TRBD1. Germline V gene lookup returns CDR1 MNHEY and CDR2 SVGAGI. The CDR3 extends over 15 amino acids. The junction had 11 bases not matched to a gene; V was cut back by 2 bases and J by 8 bases. This CDR3 is CASSYHRARGNGYTF. The CDR3 coding sequence is TGTGCCAGCAGTTACCATCGTGCCAGGGGGAACGGCTACACCTTC.

This clonotype has a count of ten or more. The chain is built from TRBV6-2 or TRBV6-3 and TRBJ1-1; D is unclear. Looked up from germline, CDR1 is MNHEY and CDR2 is SVGEGT. This CDR3 comprises 13 residues. V gave up 3 bases and J gave up 6 bases, with 11 bases separating them. The CDR3, as DNA: TGTGCCAGCAGTTATGTTATCGGGGCTGAAGCTTTCTTT. It is translated as CASSYVIGAEAFF.

A few counts support this clonotype. Germline and junction disagree at one end, which may indicate a read error. The V call is TRBV2, the J call TRBJ2-5; TRBD1 aligns across 7 bases. This CDR3 is built from 12 residues. Germline V gives CDR1 SNHLY, CDR2 FYNNEI. CDR3 nucleotide sequence: TGTGCCAGCAAGACAGGGCAAGAGACCAAGTACTTC. Translating it yields CASKTGQETKYF.

This chain connects TRBV6-5 to TRBJ1-1; TRBD1 matches 9 bases. Germline CDR1 and CDR2: MNHEY and SVGAGI. The CDR3 is 15 amino acids. The junction had 7 bases not matched to a gene; V was cut back by 4 bases and J by 4 bases. The CDR3 here is CASSLQGARGTEAFF. Here the CDR3 DNA reads TGTGCCAGCAGTTTACAGGGGGCGCGGGGCACTGAAGCTTTCTTT.

The chain is built from TRBV19 and TRBJ2-2; 8 nucleotides match TRBD1. This CDR3 contains 18 residues. Trimming took 6 bases from V and 6 from J; bases not matched to a gene: 18. The germline gives CDR1 LNHDA, CDR2 SQIVND (reference sequence). The CDR3 loop reads CASRGDGGQGSVPGELFF. The CDR3 DNA is TGTGCCAGTAGGGGAGACGGCGGACAGGGAAGTGTACCCGGGGAGCTGTTTTTT. The full variable domain, in which reference TRBV19 and TRBJ2-2 provide the parts outside the CDR3, is DGGITQSPKYLFRKEGQNVTLSCEQNLNHDAMYWYRQDPGQGLRLIYYSQIVNDFQKGDIAEGYSVSREKKESFPLTVTSAQKNPTAFYLCASRGDGGQGSVPGELFFGEGSRLTVL.

This clonotype was found many times. This sequence joins TRBV12-3 or TRBV12-4 and TRBJ2-2, with D uncertain. With 7 bases removed from V and 4 bases from J, the gap between germline ends came to 10 bases. This CDR3 region has 13 residues. This chain's CDR3 is CASTFFPTGELFF. In DNA form, the CDR3 reads TGTGCCAGCACCTTTTTCCCCACCGGGGAGCTGTTTTTT.

This clonotype has at least ten counts. The chain combines TRBV29-1 with TRBJ1-1, with D perhaps matching TRBD1 (5 bases). Germline loops: CDR1 SQVTM, CDR2 ANQGSEA. Trimming cost V 2 bases and J 2 bases, with 9 bases left between them. This CDR3 is built from 13 residues. CDR3 DNA sequence: TGCAGCGTTGAAAGACAGACCAACACTGAAGCTTTCTTT. Protein product: CSVERQTNTEAFF.

This clonotype was recorded many times. V and J are TRBV6-1 and TRBJ1-1; D is unclear. Trimming left V 6 bases short and J 5 bases short, with 7 bases between. The CDR3 is made up of 11 amino acids. Germline V gene data show CDR1 as MNHNS and CDR2 as SASEGT. The CDR3 coding sequence is TGTGCCAGCAGAGTAGAAACTGAAGCTTTCTTT. Translated, it gives CASRVETEAFF.

This clonotype occurred many times. This sequence joins TRBV7-9 and TRBJ2-5, with D possibly matching TRBD1 (5 bases). Deletions cut 3 bases from V and 5 bases from J, with 16 bases between. The CDR3 spans 15 residues. CDR1 is SEHNR, CDR2 FQNEAQ, per germline (reference sequence). The CDR3 nucleotides read TGTGCCAGCAGCTTTGTCGGTCAGGGTCGGGAGACCCAGTACTTC. Encoded protein: CASSFVGQGRETQYF.